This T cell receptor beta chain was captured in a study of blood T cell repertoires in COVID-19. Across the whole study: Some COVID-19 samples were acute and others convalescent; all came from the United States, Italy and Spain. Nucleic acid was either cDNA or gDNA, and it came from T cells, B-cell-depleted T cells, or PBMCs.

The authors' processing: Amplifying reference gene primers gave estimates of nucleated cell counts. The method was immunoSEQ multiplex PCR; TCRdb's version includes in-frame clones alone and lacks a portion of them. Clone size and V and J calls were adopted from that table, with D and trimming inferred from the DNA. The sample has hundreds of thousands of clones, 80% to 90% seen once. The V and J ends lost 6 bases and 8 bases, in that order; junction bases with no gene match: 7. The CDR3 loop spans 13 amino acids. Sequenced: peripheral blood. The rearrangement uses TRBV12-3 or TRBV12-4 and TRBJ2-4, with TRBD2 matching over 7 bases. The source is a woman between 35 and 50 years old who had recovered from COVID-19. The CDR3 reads CASRTLREDIQYF. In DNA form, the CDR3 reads TGTGCCAGCAGAACCCTCCGGGAGGACATTCAGTACTTC.